These 5 T cell receptor beta chains originate from one sample sequenced in a study of blood T cell repertoires in COVID-19. Some clones are missing from TCRdb's copy, which holds only in-frame ones; the method was immunoSEQ multiplex PCR. Of under 350,000 clones listed, roughly 90% are singletons. Sequences were obtained from peripheral blood. These receptor sequences come from a man between 35 and 55 years old with acute or convalescent COVID-19.

This sequence joins TRBV18 and TRBJ1-2; D ambiguous. This CDR3 spans 14 amino acids. Germline V lookup: CDR1 KGHSH, CDR2 LQKENI. Between the trimmed V and J ends, which lost 6 bases and 5 bases, there was a span of 16 bases. CDR3 nucleotides: TGTGCCAGCTCCCAGCGGGCAGAGCCTTATGGCTACACCTTC. Translating gives CASSQRAEPYGYTF.

V and J are TRBV19 and TRBJ1-1, with 9 bases matching TRBD1. There are 13 residues in the CDR3. Per germline, CDR1 LNHDA and CDR2 SQIVND (reference sequence). J gave up 9 bases and V 7 bases, and 9 bases lay outside the gene matches. CDR3 coding DNA: TGTGCCAGTAACACATTGGGGACAGGGAAAGCTTTCTTT. This encodes CASNTLGTGKAFF.

This sequence joins TRBV7-3 and TRBJ1-1; perhaps TRBD1 as D (5 bases). Germline CDR1 SGHTA, CDR2 FQGTGA. The CDR3 length is 14 residues. V lost 0 bases to trimming and J lost 5 bases, with 10 bases between them. CDR3 protein: CASSLTGGGTEAFF. The CDR3 DNA reads TGTGCCAGCAGCTTAACCGGGGGAGGGACTGAAGCTTTCTTT.

The chain carries TRBV11-2 and TRBJ2-3, with 8 bases identical to TRBD2. This CDR3 has 16 residues. The junction had 12 bases not matched to a gene; V was cut back by 7 bases and J by 3 bases. CDR1 and CDR2 from the germline V gene are SGHAT and FQNNGV. CDR3 loop: CASTPLGRGVTDTQYF. CDR3 nucleotides: TGTGCCAGCACCCCCTTGGGGCGGGGGGTGACAGATACGCAGTATTTT. Combining the CDR3 with reference TRBV11-2 and TRBJ2-3 gives the whole variable domain EAGVAQSPRYKIIEKRQSVAFWCNPISGHATLYWYQQILGQGPKLLIQFQNNGVVDDSQLPKDRFSAERLKGVDSTLKIQPAKLEDSAVYLCASTPLGRGVTDTQYFGPGTRLTVL.

The genes are TRBV10-2 and TRBJ2-7; D perhaps matches TRBD1 (6 bases). V was trimmed by 5 bases and J by 5 bases, leaving 16 bases between them. Germline V gene lookup returns CDR1 WSHSY and CDR2 SAAADI. The CDR3 spans 14 residues. CDR3 sequence: CASSYREERNEQYF. The CDR3 coding sequence is TGCGCCAGCAGTTACAGGGAAGAACGGAACGAGCAGTACTTC.